Here is one T cell receptor beta chain with its context. Its cognate antigen is unknown. These data are taken from a study of vaccination and CD4 T cells after COVID-19. Study at large: Comprising six males and four females, the convalescent participants counted two Hispanic individuals among them. Overlapping spike peptides from SARS-CoV-2, HCoV-NL63, HCoV-OC43 and HCoV-229E served to stimulate the cells.

The treatment denotes: roughly 10-day PBMC culture with coronavirus spike peptide pools or control peptides (ViraFEST assay). Study results and caveats: Spike mono-reactivity was found in 304 of the 307 vaccine-specific clones identified in convalescent patients.

Cultured CD4+ T cells had their DNA profiled by the Oncomine TCR Beta short-read assay. TCRdb recomputed calls from the PCR reads with MiXCR, one row per CDR3 protein. This table has tens of thousands of distinct CDR3 sequences, about 56% appearing once. V was clipped by 5 bases and J by 2 bases, with 24 bases between them. There are 18 residues in the CDR3. In germline, CDR1 is SGHTA, CDR2 FQGTGA. The gene calls are TRBV7-3 and TRBJ1-1; D is possibly TRBD1 (6 bases). The receptor comes from a human donor who had recovered from COVID-19. The sequenced sample consisted of CD4+ T cells from blood, cultured in vitro. This chain's CDR3 is CASSPHIKDSRLNTEAFF. The DNA for the CDR3 is TGTGCCAGCAGCCCCCACATTAAGGACAGTCGGCTCAACACTGAAGCTTTCTTT.